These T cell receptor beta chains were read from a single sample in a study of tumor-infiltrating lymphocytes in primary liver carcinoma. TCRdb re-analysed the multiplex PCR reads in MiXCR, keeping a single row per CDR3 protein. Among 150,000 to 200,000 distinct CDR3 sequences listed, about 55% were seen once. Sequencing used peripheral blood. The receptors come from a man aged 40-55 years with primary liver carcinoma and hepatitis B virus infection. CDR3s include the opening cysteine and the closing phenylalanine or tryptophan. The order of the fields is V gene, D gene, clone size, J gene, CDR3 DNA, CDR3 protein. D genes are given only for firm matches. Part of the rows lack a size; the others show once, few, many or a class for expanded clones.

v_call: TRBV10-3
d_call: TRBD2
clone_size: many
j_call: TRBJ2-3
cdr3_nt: TGTGCCATCAGTCTGACTAGCGGTAGCACAGATACGCAGTATTTT
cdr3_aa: CAISLTSGSTDTQYF

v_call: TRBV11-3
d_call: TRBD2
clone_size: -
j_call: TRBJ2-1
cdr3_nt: TGTGCCAGCAGCTTAGGGAGCGGGATCACCTATGAGCAGTTCTTC
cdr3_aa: CASSLGSGITYEQFF

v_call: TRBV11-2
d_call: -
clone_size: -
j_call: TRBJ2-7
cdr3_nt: TGTGCCAGCAGCTTTACTATCGGGGCCCACGAGCAGTACTTC
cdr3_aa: CASSFTIGAHEQYF

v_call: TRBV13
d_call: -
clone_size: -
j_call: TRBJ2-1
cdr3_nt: TGTGCCAGCAGCACTCTATCCGAGCAGTTCTTC
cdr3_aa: CASSTLSEQFF

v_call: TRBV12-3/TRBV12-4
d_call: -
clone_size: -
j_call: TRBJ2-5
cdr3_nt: TGTGCCAGCAGTCTTGGTGGGGAGACCCACTACTTC
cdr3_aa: CASSLGGETHYF

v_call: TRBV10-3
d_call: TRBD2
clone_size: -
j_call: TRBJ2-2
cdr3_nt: TGTGCCATCAGGTCCCTAGCGGGAGATCGAACCGGGGAGCTGTTTTTT
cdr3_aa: CAIRSLAGDRTGELFF

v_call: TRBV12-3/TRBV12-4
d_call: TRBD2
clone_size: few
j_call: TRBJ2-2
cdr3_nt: TGTGCCAGCAGCCCAATTCGGGGAGGGACCGGGGAGCTGTTTTTT
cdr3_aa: CASSPIRGGTGELFF

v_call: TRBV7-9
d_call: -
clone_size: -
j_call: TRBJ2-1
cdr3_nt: TGTGCCAGCAGCTTAGGGGCAGGGGATTCCAATGAGCAGTTCTTC
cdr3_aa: CASSLGAGDSNEQFF

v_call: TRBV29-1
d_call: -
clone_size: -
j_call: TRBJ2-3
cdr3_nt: TGCAGCGTTGAGAATGGGGCCGGGGCCTTCACAGATACGCGGTATTTT
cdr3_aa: CSVENGAGAFTDTRYF

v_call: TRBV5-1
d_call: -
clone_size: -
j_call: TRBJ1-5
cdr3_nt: TGCGCCAGCAGCTTGGGAGGGGAAGGAGGCCAGCCCCAGCATTTT
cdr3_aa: CASSLGGEGGQPQHF

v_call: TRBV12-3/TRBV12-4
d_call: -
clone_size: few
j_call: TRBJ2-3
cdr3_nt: TGTGCCAGCAGCCAACTAGCAGATACGCAGTATTTT
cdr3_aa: CASSQLADTQYF

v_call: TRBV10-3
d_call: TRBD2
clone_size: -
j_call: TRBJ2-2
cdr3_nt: TGTGCCATCCTAAGCGGGGCTAACACCGGGGAGCTGTTTTTT
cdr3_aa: CAILSGANTGELFF

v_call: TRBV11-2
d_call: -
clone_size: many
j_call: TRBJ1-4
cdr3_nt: TGTGCCAGCAGCCAGACCCCGAACCATGAAAAACTGTTTTTT
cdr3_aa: CASSQTPNHEKLFF

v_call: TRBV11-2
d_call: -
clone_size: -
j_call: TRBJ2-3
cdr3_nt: TGTGCCAGCAGCTATGCAGGGAACACAGATACGCAGTATTTT
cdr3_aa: CASSYAGNTDTQYF

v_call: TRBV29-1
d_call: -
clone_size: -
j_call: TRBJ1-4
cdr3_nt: TGCAGCGTTGAGGGGCAGGGTGAGGAAAAACTGTTTTTT
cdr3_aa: CSVEGQGEEKLFF

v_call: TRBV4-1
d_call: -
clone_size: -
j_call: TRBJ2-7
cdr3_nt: TGCACCAGCAGCCAAGATTTAGCGGAGGAGCTGTACTTC
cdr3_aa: CTSSQDLAEELYF

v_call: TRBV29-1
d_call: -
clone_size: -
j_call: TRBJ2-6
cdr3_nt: TGCAGCGCCGCCGACAGGCTGCAAAGGGGGGCCAACGTCCTGACCTTC
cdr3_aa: CSAADRLQRGANVLTF

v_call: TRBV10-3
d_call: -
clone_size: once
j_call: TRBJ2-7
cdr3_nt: TGTGCCGCCTTTAGCAGGGACCGCGAGCAGTACTTC
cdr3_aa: CAAFSRDREQYF

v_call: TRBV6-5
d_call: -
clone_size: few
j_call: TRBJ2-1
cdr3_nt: TGTGCCAGCAGCCTTCAGGGAACTGAGCAGTTCTTC
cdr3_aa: CASSLQGTEQFF

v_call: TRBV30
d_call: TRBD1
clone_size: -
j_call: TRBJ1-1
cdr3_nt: TGTGCCTGTCCTCGGACAGGGAACACTGAAGCTTTCTTT
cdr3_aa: CACPRTGNTEAFF

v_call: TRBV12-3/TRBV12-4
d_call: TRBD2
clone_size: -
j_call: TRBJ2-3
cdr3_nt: TGTGCCAGCAGTCCGGGGGGGGGCACAGATACGCAGTATTTT
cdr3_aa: CASSPGGGTDTQYF

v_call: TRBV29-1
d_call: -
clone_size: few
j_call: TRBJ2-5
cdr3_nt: TGCAGCGTTGGGGGCCAACAGCAAGAGACCCAGTACTTC
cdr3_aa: CSVGGQQQETQYF

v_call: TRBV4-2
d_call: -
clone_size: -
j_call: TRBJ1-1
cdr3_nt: TGTGCCAGCAGCCAAGATCGGTTCCCGGGCGAAGCTTTCTTT
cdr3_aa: CASSQDRFPGEAFF

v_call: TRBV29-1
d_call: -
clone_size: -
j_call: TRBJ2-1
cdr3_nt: TGCAGCGTTGAATTACGCGCCGACGATGAGCAGTTCTTC
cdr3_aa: CSVELRADDEQFF

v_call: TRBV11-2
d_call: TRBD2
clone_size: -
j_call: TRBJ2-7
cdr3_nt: TGTGCCAGCAGCTTAGTGTGGGGGGGCTCCTACGAGCAGTACTTC
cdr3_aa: CASSLVWGGSYEQYF

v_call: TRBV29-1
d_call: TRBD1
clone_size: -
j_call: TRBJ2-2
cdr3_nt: TGCAGCACCTGGACAGGGTTGGCCGGGGAGCTGTTTTTT
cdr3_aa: CSTWTGLAGELFF

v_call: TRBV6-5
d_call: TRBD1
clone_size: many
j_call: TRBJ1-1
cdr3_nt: TGTGCCAGCAGCTTCCTCGACAGGGCTTCTGAAGCTTTCTTT
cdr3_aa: CASSFLDRASEAFF

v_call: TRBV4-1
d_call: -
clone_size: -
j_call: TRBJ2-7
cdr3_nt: TGCGCCAGTAGCCCTCGGAGAGGGGGCTCCTACGAGCAGTACTTC
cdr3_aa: CASSPRRGGSYEQYF

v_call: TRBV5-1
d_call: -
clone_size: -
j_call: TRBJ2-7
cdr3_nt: TGCGCCAGCAGCTTGGACTCAGACTCCTACGAGCAGTACTTC
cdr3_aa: CASSLDSDSYEQYF

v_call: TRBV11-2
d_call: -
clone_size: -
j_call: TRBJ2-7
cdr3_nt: TGTGCCAGTAACCCCACTAGCACTAACGAGCAGTACTTC
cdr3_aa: CASNPTSTNEQYF

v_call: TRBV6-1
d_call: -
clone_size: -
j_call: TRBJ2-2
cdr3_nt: TGTGCCAGCAGTGAAGCTGAAGGTTCTCTGCAGGTCGGGGAGATGTTTTTT
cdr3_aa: CASSEAEGSLQVGEMFF

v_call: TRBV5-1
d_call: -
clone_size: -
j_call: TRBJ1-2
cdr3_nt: TGCGCCAGCAGCTTGGGACTTCTCTATGGCTACACCTTC
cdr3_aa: CASSLGLLYGYTF

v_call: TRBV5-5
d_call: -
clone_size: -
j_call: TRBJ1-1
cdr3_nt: TGTGCCAGCAGCCCGCCGTCGGGGCCGAAGGGGACTGAAGCTTTCTTT
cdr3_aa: CASSPPSGPKGTEAFF

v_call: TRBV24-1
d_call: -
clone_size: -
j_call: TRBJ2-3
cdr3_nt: TGTGCCACGAGCCTTTGGAGCACAGATACGCAGTATTTT
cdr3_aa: CATSLWSTDTQYF

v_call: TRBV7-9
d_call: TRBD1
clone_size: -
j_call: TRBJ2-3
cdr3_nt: TGTGCCAGCAGCTCGCGGACAGGGGTGGCAGATACGCAGTATTTT
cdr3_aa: CASSSRTGVADTQYF

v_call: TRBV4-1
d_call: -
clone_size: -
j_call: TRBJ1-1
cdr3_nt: TGCGCCAACAGCCGGGGGAAAGGTGAAGCTTTCTTT
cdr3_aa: CANSRGKGEAFF

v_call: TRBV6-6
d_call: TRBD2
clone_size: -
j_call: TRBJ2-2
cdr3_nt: TGTGCCAGCATTGGGACTAGCGGGAGAAACGGGGAGCTGTTTTTT
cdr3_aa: CASIGTSGRNGELFF

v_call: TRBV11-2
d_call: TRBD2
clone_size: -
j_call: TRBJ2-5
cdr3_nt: TGTACTAGCAGCTTAGCGTTTATAGCGGGAATGGAGACCCAGTACTTC
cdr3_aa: CTSSLAFIAGMETQYF

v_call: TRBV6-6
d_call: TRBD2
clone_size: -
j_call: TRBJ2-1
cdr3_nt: TGTACCAGCAGCGCCTACCAAGCGGGAGGGGACTACAATGAGCAGTTCTTC
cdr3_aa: CTSSAYQAGGDYNEQFF

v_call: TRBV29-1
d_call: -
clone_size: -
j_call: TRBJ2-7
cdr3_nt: TGCAGCGTTGAAGATGGGGCAGCCAGGAGCGAGCAGTACTTC
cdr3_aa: CSVEDGAARSEQYF

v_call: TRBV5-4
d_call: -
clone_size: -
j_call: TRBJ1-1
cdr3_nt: TGTGCCAGCAGCTTCGTGGGGAACACTGAAGCTTTCTTT
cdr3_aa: CASSFVGNTEAFF

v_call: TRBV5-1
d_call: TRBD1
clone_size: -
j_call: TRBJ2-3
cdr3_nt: TGCACCAGCAGCTATAGGGGGCCAGATACGCAGTATTTT
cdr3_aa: CTSSYRGPDTQYF